Each of the 23 T cell receptor beta chains below was sequenced from the same sample in a study of technical replicates of blood from a few donors. Assay used: immunoSEQ multiplex PCR; TCRdb lists only in-frame clones, some missing. Among 70,000 to 95,000 clones listed, 95% to 97% were seen once. The sequenced sample consisted of T cells isolated from PBMCs. The receptor set was obtained from a human donor in good health.

This chain joins TRBV29-1 and TRBJ2-1, with D perhaps TRBD1 (6 bases). The germline gives CDR1 SQVTM, CDR2 ANQGSEA. This CDR3 is 15 amino acids long. V shed 8 bases and J shed 8 bases, with 25 bases lying between them. This CDR3 is CSSHDPVQGSYEQFF. As DNA, the CDR3 is TGCAGCTCTCACGACCCGGTGCAGGGGAGCTATGAGCAGTTCTTC.

V is TRBV5-1 and J is TRBJ1-1; unclear D gene. V was clipped by 4 bases and J by 7 bases, with 20 bases between them. The CDR3 covers 15 residues. CDR1 SGHRS and CDR2 YFSETQ come from the germline V gene. CDR3 sequence reads: CASSLKGGFHDEAFF. CDR3 sequence (DNA): TGCGCCAGCAGCCTCAAAGGCGGGTTTCATGATGAAGCTTTCTTT.

CDR3 DNA sequence: TGTGCCAGCAGGATAACCAGTTACTCCTACGAGCAGTACTTC. Translation: CASRITSYSYEQYF. The chain carries TRBV7-2 and TRBJ2-7, with D uncertain. The CDR3 totals 14 residues. Looked up from germline, CDR1 is SGHTA and CDR2 is FQGNSA. Deletions cut 6 bases from V and 0 bases from J, with 12 bases between.

The CDR3: CASSVSATIYEQYF. The CDR3, as DNA: TGTGCCAGCAGCGTAAGTGCCACAATCTACGAGCAGTACTTC. The rearrangement joins TRBV9 to TRBJ2-7, with D hard to call. Trimming removed 1 base at V and 3 bases at J, with 11 bases between. CDR1 and CDR2 (germline): SGDLS, YYNGEE. CDR3 length equals 14 residues.

The CDR3 region has the DNA TGTGCCAGCAGGCTTGACCCGGACAGCGAGGACTATGGCTACACCTTC. Protein sequence: CASRLDPDSEDYGYTF. This sequence joins TRBV5-6 and TRBJ1-2; D may be TRBD1 (6 bases). Trimming pared 5 bases from V and 3 bases from J, leaving 20 bases between. CDR1 is SGHDT and CDR2 is YYEEEE in the germline V gene. The CDR3 has 16 residues.

The V call is TRBV27, the J call TRBJ2-7; maybe TRBD2 (6 bases). The CDR3 is 15 amino acids. V was pared by 2 bases and J by 0 bases, with 11 bases between. The germline gives CDR1 MNHEY, CDR2 SMNVEV (reference sequence). CDR3 DNA sequence: TGTGCCAGCAGTTTAGCAGGAGGGAGCTCCTACGAGCAGTACTTC. Translated, it gives CASSLAGGSSYEQYF.

V and J are TRBV7-2 and TRBJ1-5, with unresolved D. V was clipped by 5 bases and J by 5 bases, with 13 bases between them. There are 14 residues in the CDR3. Germline CDR1 and CDR2: SGHTA and FQGNSA. CDR3 bases: TGTGCCAGCAGCCTATACGAGGAACATCAGCCCCAGCATTTT. Amino acid sequence: CASSLYEEHQPQHF. Full variable domain (outside the CDR3, taken from reference TRBV7-2 and TRBJ1-5): GAGVSQSPSNKVTEKGKDVELRCDPISGHTALYWYRQSLGQGLEFLIYFQGNSAPDKSGLPSDRFSAERTGGSVSTLTIQRTQQEDSAVYLCASSLYEEHQPQHFGDGTRLSIL.

This clone was detected only a few times. V is TRBV19 and J is TRBJ1-1; 9 positions agree with TRBD1. Germline values: CDR1 LNHDA, CDR2 SQIVND (reference sequence). The CDR3 sequence is 14 residues long. The trim removed 3 bases at V and 4 bases at J, leaving 3 bases unmatched. Here the CDR3 DNA reads TGTGCCAGTAGTATTACGGGACAGGGCACTGAAGCTTTCTTT. It encodes CASSITGQGTEAFF.

This chain joins TRBV9 and TRBJ2-1; 12 nucleotides line up with TRBD1. The J segment lost 7 bases and the V segment lost 5 bases, leaving 4 bases of the junction unmatched. The V gene's germline CDR1 is SGDLS and CDR2 YYNGEE. The CDR3 has 14 residues. The CDR3 protein is CASRGQGARNEQFF. DNA for the CDR3: TGTGCCAGCAGGGGACAGGGGGCGAGGAATGAGCAGTTCTTC.

The V and J genes are TRBV7-2 and TRBJ1-1; weak D call: TRBD1 (6 bases). The ends were cut back, 2 bases at V and 5 bases at J, with 15 bases in the middle. This CDR3 region has 15 residues. Germline V gene sequence: CDR1 SGHTA, CDR2 FQGNSA. CDR3 DNA: TGTGCCAGCAGCTTAACGGGGGCCGGGGGGACTGAAGCTTTCTTT. Translating gives CASSLTGAGGTEAFF.

This chain joins TRBV5-6 and TRBJ1-1, with D perhaps matching TRBD1 (5 bases). Trimming shortened V by 4 bases and J by 4 bases, and 11 bases separated the two germline ends. Germline-derived CDR1 and CDR2 are SGHDT and YYEEEE. The CDR3 runs 13 residues. The CDR3 DNA follows: TGTGCCAGCAGCGGGGCCTCAACCACTGAAGCTTTCTTT. Translation gives CASSGASTTEAFF.

The V call is TRBV9, the J call TRBJ2-1; TRBD1 agrees at 9 bases. Per the germline V gene, CDR1 is SGDLS and CDR2 is YYNGEE. J lost 3 bases, V lost 2 bases, and 9 bases had no gene match. The CDR3 has 17 residues. CDR3 coding DNA: TGTGCCAGCAGCGTTCCGGGACAGGGAGTGGGCTACAATGAGCAGTTCTTC. It codes for CASSVPGQGVGYNEQFF.

This chain links TRBV4-3 with TRBJ2-7; D is uncertain. This CDR3 is built from 10 residues. Germline V CDR1 and CDR2: LGHNA, YSLEER. The V and J ends lost 1 base and 10 bases respectively, with 5 bases between them. The CDR3 nucleotides read TGCGCCAGCAGCCAAGTAGTCCAGTACTTC. Translated, it gives CASSQVVQYF.

The chain uses TRBV10-3 and TRBJ1-1; D may be TRBD1 (5 bases). CDR3 length equals 14 residues. V dropped 2 bases and J dropped 5 bases, with 12 bases sitting between them. The germline V gene has CDR1 ENHRY and CDR2 SYGVKD. The CDR3 DNA reads TGTGCCATCAGTGAGGAGGGCCGGGGGACTGAAGCTTTCTTT. This translates into CAISEEGRGTEAFF.

This chain connects TRBV4-2 to TRBJ2-3, with 9 bases lining up with TRBD2. CDR1 LGHNA and CDR2 YNFKEQ come from the germline V gene. This CDR3 has 17 residues. After removal of 0 bases from V and 4 bases from J, the junction contained 8 bases not matched to a gene. This chain's CDR3 is CASSQEGGRAVSDTQYF. CDR3 in DNA: TGTGCCAGCAGCCAAGAGGGCGGGAGGGCTGTGTCAGATACGCAGTATTTT.

This chain links TRBV19 with TRBJ1-4; D is undetermined. The CDR3 runs 12 residues. The V and J ends lost 5 bases and 8 bases respectively, with 9 bases between them. Germline-derived CDR1 and CDR2 are LNHDA and SQIVND (reference sequence). CDR3 in amino acids: CASSPAEEKLFF. The CDR3 coding sequence is TGTGCCAGTAGTCCCGCGGAGGAAAAACTGTTTTTT.

The V gene is TRBV14, the J gene TRBJ2-3; 8 bases match TRBD1. Losses at the gene ends were 0 bases for V and 10 bases for J; bases not matched to a gene: 12. Per germline, CDR1 SGHDN and CDR2 FVKESK. This CDR3 spans 16 amino acids. The CDR3 DNA reads TGTGCCAGCAGCCAAGAATGGGGACAGGCCGCGGTGGCGCAGTATTTT. Its protein product is CASSQEWGQAAVAQYF. Full variable domain (rest looked up from reference TRBV14 and TRBJ2-3): EAGVTQFPSHSVIEKGQTVTLRCDPISGHDNLYWYRRVMGKEIKFLLHFVKESKQDESGMPNNRFLAERTGGTYSTLKVQPAELEDSGVYFCASSQEWGQAAVAQYFGPGTRLTVL.

This clone occurred once. V gene TRBV5-1 combines with J gene TRBJ1-5; 7 bases are shared with TRBD1. V dropped 0 bases and J dropped 5; count of bases not matched to a gene: 5. The CDR3 has 15 amino acids. Germline values: CDR1 SGHRS, CDR2 YFSETQ. CDR3: CASSLEGAMDQPQHF. DNA for the CDR3: TGCGCCAGCAGCTTGGAGGGGGCTATGGATCAGCCCCAGCATTTT.

The rearrangement uses TRBV5-6 and TRBJ1-1; TRBD1 matches at 9 bases. The CDR3 is 13 amino acids. The J segment lost 1 base and the V segment lost 5 bases, leaving 0 bases of the junction unmatched. Germline V lookup: CDR1 SGHDT, CDR2 YYEEEE. DNA of the CDR3: TGTGCCAGCAGGGGACAGGGGAACACTGAAGCTTTCTTT. Its translation is CASRGQGNTEAFF.

The chain joins TRBV29-1 to TRBJ2-3; 7 bases are a match to TRBD2. The germline gives CDR1 SQVTM, CDR2 ANQGSEA. Unmatched junction bases numbered 10, after V lost 8 bases and J lost 2 bases. The length of the CDR3 is 14 residues. The CDR3 reads CSLGLAVPTDTQYF. CDR3 coding DNA: TGCAGCCTGGGGCTAGCGGTTCCCACAGATACGCAGTATTTT.

The chain carries TRBV7-9 and TRBJ1-1; 10 bases map to TRBD1. This CDR3 spans 14 amino acids. With V trimmed by 4 bases and J by 2 bases, 1 base remained unmatched. The V gene's germline CDR1 is SEHNR and CDR2 FQNEAQ (reference sequence). The CDR3 loop is CASSSTGGNTEAFF. CDR3 in DNA: TGTGCCAGCAGCTCGACAGGGGGCAACACTGAAGCTTTCTTT.

CDR3 amino acids: CSTQDSLNTEAFF. CDR3 in DNA: TGCAGCACCCAGGACAGTTTGAACACTGAAGCTTTCTTT. This sequence joins TRBV29-1 and TRBJ1-1; a weak D match, TRBD1 (6 bases). Germline V gene data show CDR1 as SQVTM and CDR2 as ANQGSEA. The CDR3 spans 13 residues. V was shortened by 8 bases and J by 0 bases, with 13 bases between the two germline ends.

The chain recombines TRBV4-3 with TRBJ2-7; 7 bases line up with TRBD2. J was trimmed by 1 base and V by 4 bases; bases with no gene match: 1. Germline CDR1 and CDR2: LGHNA and YSLEER. CDR3 length: 13 amino acids. CDR3 protein: CASSPGGSYEQYF. CDR3 DNA sequence: TGCGCCAGCAGCCCGGGAGGATCCTACGAGCAGTACTTC.